This T cell receptor beta chain appears in the sequencing data of a study of blood T cell repertoires in COVID-19. Study-wide context: There were acute and convalescent COVID-19 samples, and they came from the United States, Italy and Spain. PBMCs, B-cell-depleted T cells, or T cells provided the cDNA or gDNA that made up the material.

Under the authors' procedure: From reference gene primer amplification, estimates of nucleated cell counts were derived. This table comes from immunoSEQ multiplex PCR, and its TCRdb copy is limited to in-frame clones, with some not included. The DNA gave D and trimming, while V, J and clone size come from that table. The sample lists tens of thousands of clones, 88% occurring once. The germline CDR1 and CDR2 sequences are MNHEY and SMNVEV (reference sequence). CDR3 size: 15 residues. Trimming removed 2 bases from V and 1 base from J, with 10 bases in between. The chain recombines TRBV27 with TRBJ2-3; tentative D call: TRBD1 (5 bases). Sequencing input: peripheral blood. This clonotype originated in a human donor in a cohort sampled during active COVID-19. The CDR3 loop is CASSLGALGTDTQYF. The CDR3 DNA reads as TGTGCCAGCAGTTTAGGGGCTCTAGGCACAGATACGCAGTATTTT.